What follows are 11 T cell receptor beta chains derived from one specimen sequenced in a study of CD8+ T cells in alopecia areata. Once RNA had been extracted, it was reverse transcribed into cDNA to act as the sequencing template. The table came from immunoSEQ multiplex PCR; TCRdb's copy has only in-frame clones and leaves some out. The sample has about 130,000 clones, 49% seen once. This sample comprised CD8+ T cells sorted from blood, obtained at week 0. These receptors originate from a human donor with alopecia areata.

This clone was detected only a few times. The chain joins TRBV15 to TRBJ1-6; TRBD1 might be the D (6 bases). V shed 5 bases and J shed 12 bases, with 29 bases lying between them. CDR1 is LNHNV, CDR2 YYDKDF, per germline (reference sequence). The CDR3 sequence is 18 residues long. The CDR3 spells CATSPQRGILRSEGPLHF. The CDR3 nucleotides read TGTGCCACCAGCCCACAGAGGGGGATTCTCAGATCGGAGGGACCCCTCCACTTT.

The gene calls are TRBV14 and TRBJ2-5; D remains unclear. The V gene lost 1 base and the J gene lost 4 bases, with 4 bases spanning the gap. This CDR3 region has 12 residues. Germline lookup yields CDR1 SGHDN and CDR2 FVKESK. In DNA, the CDR3 is TGTGCCAGCAGCCAAGGAGGAGAGACCCAGTACTTC. Translation: CASSQGGETQYF.

V is TRBV13 and J is TRBJ2-7; 9 nucleotides line up with TRBD1. J lost 2 bases, V lost 1 base, and 3 bases had no gene match. The CDR3 is 15 residues long. The germline V gene has CDR1 PRHDT and CDR2 FYEKMQ (reference sequence). CDR3 protein: CASSLVQGAPYEQYF. CDR3 DNA sequence: TGTGCCAGCAGCTTAGTACAGGGGGCTCCCTACGAGCAGTACTTC.

This sequence joins TRBV6-5 and TRBJ2-7; D might be TRBD2 (6 bases). V lost 6 bases to trimming and J lost 1 base, with 10 bases between them. The length of the CDR3 is 13 residues. Germline V gene sequence: CDR1 MNHEY, CDR2 SVGAGI. The CDR3: CASRLSGSYEQYF. CDR3 in DNA: TGTGCCAGCAGGCTTAGCGGTTCCTACGAGCAGTACTTC.

The gene calls are TRBV27 and TRBJ2-5; a possible D gene is TRBD2 (5 bases). V was shortened by 6 bases and J by 4 bases, with 18 bases between the two germline ends. From germline, CDR1 is MNHEY and CDR2 SMNVEV (reference sequence). The CDR3 consists of 15 residues. In DNA form, the CDR3 reads TGTGCCAGCAGCCTCTCCGGGATGGTGGGAGAGACCCAGTACTTC. Amino acids: CASSLSGMVGETQYF.

This clone was observed a few times. J is TRBJ1-1 and V is TRBV5-4, with D hard to call. This CDR3 has 13 amino acids. V was trimmed by 2 bases and J by 2 bases, leaving 7 bases between them. Germline V gene data show CDR1 as SGHNT and CDR2 as YYREEE (reference sequence). The chain's CDR3 is CASSLDINTEAFF. The CDR3 nucleotides are TGTGCCAGCAGCTTAGACATTAACACTGAAGCTTTCTTT.

The V call is TRBV7-9, the J call TRBJ2-7; TRBD1 aligns across 8 bases. The germline gives CDR1 SEHNR, CDR2 FQNEAQ (reference sequence). The V gene end was trimmed by 4 bases and the J gene end by 1 base; junction bases not matched to a gene: 9. The length of the CDR3 is 16 residues. Here the CDR3 reads CASSSPGQDPSYEQYF. The CDR3 DNA follows: TGTGCCAGCAGCTCACCGGGACAGGACCCTTCCTACGAGCAGTACTTC.

This chain links TRBV29-1 with TRBJ2-7; 7 bases map to TRBD1. Trimming at V came to 4 bases and at J to 0 bases, leaving 15 bases not matched to a gene. CDR3 length equals 17 residues. Germline V gene data show CDR1 as SQVTM and CDR2 as ANQGSEA. The DNA for the CDR3 is TGCAGCGTTGGAGACCCTCCTACAGGGGTAAGCTCCTACGAGCAGTACTTC. Translation: CSVGDPPTGVSSYEQYF.

This clone was observed a few times. J is TRBJ1-5 and V is TRBV4-3; D not resolved. The V end lost 3 bases, the J end lost 0 bases, and 6 bases lay between the germline ends. Germline CDR1 LGHNA, CDR2 YSLEER. This CDR3 contains 14 residues. The CDR3 DNA reads as TGCGCCAGCAGCCAGGGGTATAGCAATCAGCCCCAGCATTTT. Residues: CASSQGYSNQPQHF.

The chain couples TRBV15 to TRBJ2-2; 7 bases line up with TRBD2. Germline trimming cut 0 bases from V and 5 bases from J; bases unmatched to any gene: 12. CDR1 is LNHNV, CDR2 YYDKDF, per germline (reference sequence). This CDR3 has 18 amino acids. The CDR3 DNA is TGTGCCACCAGCAGAGACTTCTCCACTAGCGTCAGGACCGGGGAGCTGTTTTTT. Translated: CATSRDFSTSVRTGELFF. The full variable domain, in which reference TRBV15 and TRBJ2-2 provide the parts outside the CDR3, is DAMVIQNPRYQVTQFGKPVTLSCSQTLNHNVMYWYQQKSSQAPKLLFHYYDKDFNNEADTPDNFQSRRPNTSFCFLDIRSPGLGDTAMYLCATSRDFSTSVRTGELFFGEGSRLTVL.

This clone came up a few times. The chain links TRBV27 to TRBJ1-2; the D is unclear. V dropped 3 bases and J dropped 6 bases, with 11 bases sitting between them. The CDR3 has 13 amino acids. The germline V gene has CDR1 MNHEY and CDR2 SMNVEV (reference sequence). DNA for the CDR3: TGTGCCAGCAGTTTTGGTGCAGGCAATGGCTACACCTTC. Its translation is CASSFGAGNGYTF.